This entry lists 10 T cell receptor beta chains sequenced from one sample in a study of regulatory T cells in long-lasting Graves disease. Time point meaning: newly diagnosed GD, antithyroid drugs for less than 3 months. The TCR library was made from RNA extracted from PBMCs. Sequencing libraries for TCR beta were prepared with iRepertoire HTBI primers and Arm-PCR of CDR3 regions. TCRdb recomputed calls from the multiplex PCR reads with MiXCR, one row per CDR3 protein. The data contain roughly 610,000 distinct CDR3 sequences, less than 20% of them singletons. These data were also reused for a study on T cells in Graves' hyperthyroidism and ophthalmopathy.

Sequences were derived from peripheral blood mononuclear cells (PBMCs), sampled at new diagnosis, from a patient treated with antithyroid drugs. All receptors come from a woman aged 30 to 39 with Graves disease.

The chain uses TRBV7-9 and TRBJ2-1; 12 bases align to TRBD2. This CDR3 region has 18 residues. With 5 bases clipped from V and 6 bases from J, the junction kept 14 bases outside the gene matches. CDR1 SEHNR and CDR2 FQNEAQ come from the germline V gene (reference sequence). The CDR3 loop is CASSGSSGRGLLGNEQFF. The CDR3 DNA reads TGTGCCAGCAGCGGTTCTAGCGGGAGGGGGTTGTTGGGCAATGAGCAGTTCTTC.

This clonotype was counted ten times or more. The rearrangement uses TRBV6-1 and TRBJ2-5; TRBD1 agrees at 7 bases. Germline loops: CDR1 MNHNS, CDR2 SASEGT. Germline trimming cut 11 bases from V and 5 bases from J; bases unmatched to any gene: 17. The CDR3 consists of 15 residues. This chain's CDR3 is CAAVRDSDRWETQYF. The CDR3, as DNA: TGTGCCGCAGTGAGGGACAGTGATCGGTGGGAGACCCAGTACTTC.

This clonotype came up many times. This chain joins TRBV28 and TRBJ1-5; 7 bases line up with TRBD1. After removal of 6 bases from V and 7 bases from J, the junction contained 6 bases not matched to a gene. The CDR3 is 13 residues long. The germline V gene encodes CDR1 MDHEN and CDR2 SYDVKM. CDR3 DNA sequence: TGTGCCAGCAGAGTGACAGGGAGGCAGCCCCAGCATTTT. Its translation: CASRVTGRQPQHF.

This clonotype was picked up many times. The gene calls are TRBV28 and TRBJ2-7; D remains unclear. The ends were cut back, 4 bases at V and 5 bases at J, with 9 bases in the middle. Germline CDR1 is MDHEN and CDR2 is SYDVKM. The CDR3 is made up of 12 amino acids. The CDR3 reads CASSSVKHEQYF. The CDR3 coding sequence is TGTGCCAGCAGTTCCGTTAAGCACGAGCAGTACTTC.

This clonotype was observed a few times. The V call is TRBV29-1, the J call TRBJ1-5, with 7 bases identical to TRBD1. The CDR3 runs 14 residues. V shed 6 bases and J 3 bases; nucleotides not matched to a gene: 8. Germline values: CDR1 SQVTM, CDR2 ANQGSEA. The chain's CDR3 is CSVAGTAANQPQHF. CDR3 nucleotide sequence: TGCAGCGTGGCCGGGACAGCCGCCAATCAGCCCCAGCATTTT.

This clonotype has a count of ten or more. V is TRBV20-1 and J is TRBJ1-2, with D unclear. The V end lost 3 bases, the J end lost 5 bases, and 7 bases lay between the germline ends. CDR1 and CDR2 from the germline V gene are DFQATT and SNEGSKA (reference sequence). The CDR3 contains 11 residues. CDR3 in DNA: TGCAGTGCTAGTAAGCAGTATGGCTACACCTTC. Amino acid sequence: CSASKQYGYTF.

The gene calls are TRBV6-4 and TRBJ1-5; D gene uncertain. V was clipped by 0 bases and J by 0 bases, with 15 bases between them. The CDR3 is 18 residues long. CDR1 is MRHNA, CDR2 SNTAGT, per germline. CDR3 DNA: TGTGCCAGCAGTGACTCACGGGGTATACCAAGTAGCAATCAGCCCCAGCATTTT. It codes for CASSDSRGIPSSNQPQHF.

This clonotype was detected many times. This chain connects TRBV7-2 to TRBJ1-2; TRBD1 might be the D (6 bases). The CDR3 spans 12 residues. From germline, CDR1 is SGHTA and CDR2 FQGNSA. As DNA, the CDR3 is TGTGCGGGGGCAGCCGATTCCTATGGCTACACCTTC. Amino acid sequence: CAGAADSYGYTF.

This clonotype was recorded at least ten times. The rearrangement uses TRBV6-2 or TRBV6-3 and TRBJ2-1, with 9 bases matching TRBD2. The CDR3 has 17 amino acids. The trim removed 6 bases at V and 8 bases at J, leaving 17 bases unmatched. Germline V gene data show CDR1 as MNHEY and CDR2 as SVGEGT. Here the CDR3 reads CASRTPIFSGSWDEQFF. The CDR3 DNA is TGTGCCAGCAGGACACCTATTTTTAGCGGGAGCTGGGATGAGCAGTTCTTC.

This clonotype was picked up a small number of times. Relative to the germline gene, one junction end is altered; a read error may explain this. This chain links TRBV7-9 with TRBJ2-1, with 7 positions matching TRBD2. Germline V gene sequence: CDR1 SEHNR, CDR2 FQNEAQ (reference sequence). The CDR3 loop spans 19 amino acids. This chain's CDR3 is CAGSRVTSSKSGSYNEQFF. The CDR3 bases are TGTGCCGGCAGCCGGGTGACTAGCAGTAAGAGTGGGTCCTACAATGAGCAGTTCTTC.